The 17 T cell receptor beta chains below all came from one sample that was sequenced in a study of blood T cell repertoires in COVID-19. Sequenced by immunoSEQ multiplex PCR; TCRdb stores in-frame clones only, minus some. This table holds 310,000 or so clones, roughly 86% found once. The sequenced sample consisted of peripheral blood. These receptor sequences come from a woman between 45 and 60 years old with acute or convalescent COVID-19.

The chain has TRBV6-5 and TRBJ2-7; 9 bases align to TRBD2. V shed 4 bases and J 6 bases; nucleotides not matched to a gene: 10. Germline V gene sequence: CDR1 MNHEY, CDR2 SVGAGI. This CDR3 has 15 amino acids. CDR3: CASSLTASGTFEQYF. CDR3 nucleotides: TGTGCCAGCAGTTTGACGGCTAGCGGGACTTTCGAGCAGTACTTC.

There are a few counts of this clone. The chain has TRBV19 and TRBJ2-7, with 14 bases that match TRBD2. CDR1 LNHDA and CDR2 SQIVND come from the germline V gene (reference sequence). Trimming cost V 5 bases and J 4 bases; bases outside gene matches: 13. The CDR3 runs to 18 residues. Here the CDR3 DNA reads TGTGCCAGTAGTGAAAGGACTAGCGGGAGGCCCCGAACTTACGAGCAGTACTTC. Translated: CASSERTSGRPRTYEQYF.

The sample holds one count of this clone. This chain uses TRBV4-1 with TRBJ1-1; D remains ambiguous. The CDR3 extends over 16 amino acids. Per the germline V gene, CDR1 is MGHRA and CDR2 is YSYEKL. The ends were cut back, 0 bases at V and 7 bases at J, with 18 bases in the middle. The CDR3 DNA follows: TGCGCCAGCAGCCAAGACACGTCAATGGTTGTCGGTGAAGCTTTCTTT. It codes for CASSQDTSMVVGEAFF.

The chain is built from TRBV11-2 and TRBJ2-2; 13 nucleotides line up with TRBD2. The CDR3 loop spans 17 amino acids. V shed 5 bases and J 7 bases; nucleotides not matched to a gene: 10. Germline V lookup: CDR1 SGHAT, CDR2 FQNNGV. This CDR3 is CASSPGLAGEKGGELFF. In nucleotides, the CDR3 is TGTGCCAGCAGCCCCGGACTAGCGGGAGAAAAGGGCGGGGAGCTGTTTTTT. Drawing the rest from reference TRBV11-2 and TRBJ2-2, the complete variable domain is EAGVAQSPRYKIIEKRQSVAFWCNPISGHATLYWYQQILGQGPKLLIQFQNNGVVDDSQLPKDRFSAERLKGVDSTLKIQPAKLEDSAVYLCASSPGLAGEKGGELFFGEGSRLTVL.

The chain recombines TRBV7-2 with TRBJ2-5, with 11 nucleotides matching TRBD1. The CDR3 has 14 amino acids. The V gene end was trimmed by 5 bases and the J gene end by 5 bases; junction bases not matched to a gene: 4. Germline CDR1 is SGHTA and CDR2 is FQGNSA. The CDR3 bases are TGTGCCAGCAGCCGGGACAGGGGGAGGGAGACCCAGTACTTC. It is translated as CASSRDRGRETQYF. Supplemented by reference TRBV7-2 and TRBJ2-5, the full variable domain reads GAGVSQSPSNKVTEKGKDVELRCDPISGHTALYWYRQSLGQGLEFLIYFQGNSAPDKSGLPSDRFSAERTGGSVSTLTIQRTQQEDSAVYLCASSRDRGRETQYFGPGTRLLVL.

J is TRBJ2-7 and V is TRBV6-2 or TRBV6-3; the match to TRBD2 covers 8 bases. Germline assignment: CDR1 MNHEY and CDR2 SVGEGT. CDR3 length: 13 residues. Trimming removed 5 bases from V and 4 bases from J; junction bases left unmatched: 4. The DNA for the CDR3 is TGTGCCAGCAGTCTAAGCGGGAGATACGAGCAGTACTTC. Residues: CASSLSGRYEQYF.

The chain has TRBV27 and TRBJ2-7, with TRBD2 matching over 8 bases. After removal of 5 bases from V and 0 bases from J, the junction contained 6 bases not matched to a gene. CDR3 length: 15 residues. CDR1 MNHEY and CDR2 SMNVEV come from the germline V gene (reference sequence). The CDR3 DNA sequence: TGTGCCAGCAGTCCCCAGCGGGGGAGCTCCTACGAGCAGTACTTC. It yields the protein CASSPQRGSSYEQYF.

V and J are TRBV4-1 and TRBJ2-1, with 8 bases aligning to TRBD1. Trimming took 4 bases from V and 7 from J; bases not matched to a gene: 15. Germline assignment: CDR1 MGHRA and CDR2 YSYEKL. The CDR3 is made up of 17 amino acids. CDR3 nucleotide sequence: TGCGCCAGCAGCCGGGGACAGGCCGACGGGGCCCAAAATGAGCAGTTCTTC. It codes for CASSRGQADGAQNEQFF.

V gene TRBV5-1 combines with J gene TRBJ2-3; perhaps TRBD2 as D (5 bases). There are 14 residues in the CDR3. Trimming took 1 base from V and 1 from J, leaving 7 bases between them. From germline, CDR1 is SGHRS and CDR2 YFSETQ. As DNA, the CDR3 is TGCGCCAGCAGCTTGCGGGATGGCACAGATACGCAGTATTTT. Its protein product is CASSLRDGTDTQYF. The full variable domain, with the rest looked up from reference TRBV5-1 and TRBJ2-3, is KAGVTQTPRYLIKTRGQQVTLSCSPISGHRSVSWYQQTPGQGLQFLFEYFSETQRNKGNFPGRFSGRQFSNSRSEMNVSTLELGDSALYLCASSLRDGTDTQYFGPGTRLTVL.

The chain carries TRBV6-5 and TRBJ2-7; TRBD2 aligns across 8 bases. CDR1 and CDR2 from the germline V gene are MNHEY and SVGAGI. With V trimmed by 6 bases and J by 1 base, 5 bases remained unmatched. CDR3 length: 14 residues. The CDR3 DNA is TGTGCCAGCAGAAAAGGACTAGCATCCTACGAGCAGTACTTC. As protein: CASRKGLASYEQYF.

The chain couples TRBV18 to TRBJ1-1, with 7 bases fitting TRBD1. The V segment lost 2 bases and the J segment 0 bases; nucleotides outside the gene matches: 9. Germline CDR1 KGHSH, CDR2 LQKENI. The CDR3 totals 17 residues. The CDR3 region has the DNA TGTGCCAGCTCACCATTACAGGGGACCTACATGAACACTGAAGCTTTCTTT. It is translated as CASSPLQGTYMNTEAFF.

In regard to this clone: Because the CDR3's place on the DNA is in doubt, the DNA is left out and the CDR3 is given as listed by TCRdb. This chain joins TRBV28 and TRBJ1-3. The germline CDR1 and CDR2 sequences are MDHEN and SYDVKM. The CDR3 length is 15 residues, termini included. This CDR3 reads CASSLFLFSGNTIYF.

This chain uses TRBV6-1 with TRBJ1-5; D is unclear. The CDR3 consists of 15 residues. CDR1 MNHNS and CDR2 SASEGT come from the germline V gene. Between the trimmed V and J ends, which lost 3 bases and 2 bases, there was a span of 11 bases. CDR3 bases: TGTGCCAGCAGTGAGGTGGCAGGCCGCAATCAGCCCCAGCATTTT. It yields the protein CASSEVAGRNQPQHF.

The V gene is TRBV28, the J gene TRBJ2-5; D not certain. Trimming shortened V by 3 bases and J by 4 bases, and 9 bases separated the two germline ends. CDR1 MDHEN and CDR2 SYDVKM come from the germline V gene. This CDR3 region has 13 residues. The CDR3 DNA reads as TGTGCCAGCAGTTTTTCCCTAACAGAGACCCAGTACTTC. Its translation: CASSFSLTETQYF. Full variable domain (missing parts from reference TRBV28 and TRBJ2-5): DVKVTQSSRYLVKRTGEKVFLECVQDMDHENMFWYRQDPGLGLRLIYFSYDVKMKEKGDIPEGYSVSREKKERFSLILESASTNQTSMYLCASSFSLTETQYFGPGTRLLVL.

The chain is built from TRBV5-1 and TRBJ1-2; TRBD1 matches 7 bases. After removal of 4 bases from V and 5 bases from J, the junction contained 5 bases not matched to a gene. Germline CDR1 reads SGHRS; CDR2 reads YFSETQ. This CDR3 contains 13 residues. The CDR3 here is CASSTQGSYGYTF. The CDR3 region has the DNA TGCGCCAGCAGCACACAGGGGTCGTATGGCTACACCTTC.

The chain combines TRBV9 with TRBJ2-1; 9 bases align to TRBD1. CDR1 and CDR2 from the germline V gene are SGDLS and YYNGEE. Trimming cost V 6 bases and J 5 bases; bases outside gene matches: 6. The CDR3 length is 14 residues. The CDR3 protein is CASTGTGYHNEQFF. CDR3 coding DNA: TGTGCCAGCACCGGGACAGGGTATCACAATGAGCAGTTCTTC.

The rearrangement links TRBV2 to TRBJ1-1; D gene uncertain. Germline loops: CDR1 SNHLY, CDR2 FYNNEI. V was trimmed by 6 bases and J by 1 base, leaving 9 bases between them. This CDR3 spans 13 amino acids. The CDR3 here is CASSGEGNTEAFF. In DNA, the CDR3 is TGTGCCAGCAGCGGGGAGGGGAACACTGAAGCTTTCTTT.